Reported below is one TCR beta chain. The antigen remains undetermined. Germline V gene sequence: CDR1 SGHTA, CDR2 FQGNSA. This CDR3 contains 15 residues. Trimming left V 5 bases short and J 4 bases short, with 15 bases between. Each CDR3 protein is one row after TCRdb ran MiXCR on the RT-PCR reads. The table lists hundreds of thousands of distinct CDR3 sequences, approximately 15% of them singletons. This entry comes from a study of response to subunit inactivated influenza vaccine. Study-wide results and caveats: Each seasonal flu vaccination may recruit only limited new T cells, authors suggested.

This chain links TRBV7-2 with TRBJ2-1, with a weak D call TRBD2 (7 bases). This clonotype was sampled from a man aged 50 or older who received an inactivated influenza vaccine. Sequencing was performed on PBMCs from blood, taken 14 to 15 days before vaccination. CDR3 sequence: CASSREGGGYNEQFF. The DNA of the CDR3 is TGTGCCAGCAGCCGCGAAGGGGGGGGGTACAATGAGCAGTTCTTC.